This TCR beta chain is from a study of cytomegalovirus exposure and HLA in healthy donors. Across the study: Under 90% of approximately 400 genotyped donors fell in the Caucasian-associated ancestry cluster.

This clone was found a few times. Antigen unknown. Vbeta (60) and Jbeta (13) primers were used in the PCR. Method: immunoSEQ multiplex PCR; TCRdb's copy keeps in-frame clones and lacks some. Among tens of thousands of clones, approximately 75% were seen once, and the ten largest hold about an eighth. Healthy people donating bone marrow made up the donors. Study findings and constraints: CMV antigen specificity was confirmed in vitro for a few CMV-associated chains. Sequencing depth roughly uniform across donors was assumed in presence/absence analyses.

Trimming took off 5 bases at V and 5 bases at J, with 24 bases between the two ends. Germline lookup yields CDR1 MNHNS and CDR2 SASEGT. The CDR3 has 17 residues. The gene calls are TRBV6-1 and TRBJ2-5; TRBD2 might be the D (6 bases). This TCR was sampled from a woman aged 40 to 50 in good health and CMV-seropositive. The specimen sequenced was PBMCs. The CDR3 nucleotides read TGTGCCAGCAGTCAAGACCTCGAAACCGGGGGTCGGGAGACCCAGTACTTC. Encoded protein: CASSQDLETGGRETQYF.